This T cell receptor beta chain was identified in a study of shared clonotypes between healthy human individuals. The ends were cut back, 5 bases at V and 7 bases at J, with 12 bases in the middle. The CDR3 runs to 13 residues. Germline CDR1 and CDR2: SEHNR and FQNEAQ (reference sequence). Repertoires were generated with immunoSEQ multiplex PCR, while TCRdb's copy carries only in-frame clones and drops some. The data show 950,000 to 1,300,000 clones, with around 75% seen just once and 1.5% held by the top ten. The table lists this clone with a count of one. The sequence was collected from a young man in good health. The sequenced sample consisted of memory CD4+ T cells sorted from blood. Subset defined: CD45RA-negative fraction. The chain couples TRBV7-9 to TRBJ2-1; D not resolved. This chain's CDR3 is CASSLRSGNEQFF. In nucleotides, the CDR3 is TGTGCCAGCAGCCTCCGGAGTGGTAATGAGCAGTTCTTC.